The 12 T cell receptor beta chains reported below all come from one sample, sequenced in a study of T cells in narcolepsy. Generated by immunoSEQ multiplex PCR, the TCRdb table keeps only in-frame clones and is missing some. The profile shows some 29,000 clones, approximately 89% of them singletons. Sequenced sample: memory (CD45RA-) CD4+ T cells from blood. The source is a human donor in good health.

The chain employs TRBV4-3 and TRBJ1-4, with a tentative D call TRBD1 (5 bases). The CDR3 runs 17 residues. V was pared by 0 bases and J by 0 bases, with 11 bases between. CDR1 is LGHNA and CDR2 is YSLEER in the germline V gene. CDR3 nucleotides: TGCGCCAGCAGCCAAGAAGGAAGGGGTGCAACTAATGAAAAACTGTTTTTT. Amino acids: CASSQEGRGATNEKLFF.

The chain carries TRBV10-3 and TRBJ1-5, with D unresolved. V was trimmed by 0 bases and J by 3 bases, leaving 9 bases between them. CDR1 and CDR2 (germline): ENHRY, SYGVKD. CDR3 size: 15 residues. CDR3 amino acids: CAISESAQYNQPQHF. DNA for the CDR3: TGTGCCATCAGTGAGTCGGCACAGTACAATCAGCCCCAGCATTTT.

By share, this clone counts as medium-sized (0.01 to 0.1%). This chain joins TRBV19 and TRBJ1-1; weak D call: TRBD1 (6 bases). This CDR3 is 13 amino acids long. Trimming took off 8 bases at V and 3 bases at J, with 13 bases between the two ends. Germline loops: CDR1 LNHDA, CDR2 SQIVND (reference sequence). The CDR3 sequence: CASGGQTHTEAFF. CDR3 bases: TGTGCCAGTGGCGGACAGACCCACACTGAAGCTTTCTTT. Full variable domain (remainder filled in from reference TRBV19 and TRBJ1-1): DGGITQSPKYLFRKEGQNVTLSCEQNLNHDAMYWYRQDPGQGLRLIYYSQIVNDFQKGDIAEGYSVSREKKESFPLTVTSAQKNPTAFYLCASGGQTHTEAFFGQGTRLTVV.

The CDR3 nucleotides are TGTGCCAGCAGCTCCGGGGCCACCATCCCGGTCATGGAGACCCAGTACTTC. It is translated as CASSSGATIPVMETQYF. The V call is TRBV7-9, the J call TRBJ2-5; D is possibly TRBD1 or TRBD2 (5 bases each). The CDR3 has 17 amino acids. Trimming cost V 4 bases and J 5 bases, with 23 bases left between them. The V gene's germline CDR1 is SEHNR and CDR2 FQNEAQ (reference sequence).

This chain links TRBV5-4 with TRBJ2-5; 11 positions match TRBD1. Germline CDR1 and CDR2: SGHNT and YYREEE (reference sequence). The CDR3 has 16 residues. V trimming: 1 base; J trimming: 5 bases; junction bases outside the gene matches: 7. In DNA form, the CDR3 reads TGTGCCAGCAGCTTGCCGGGACAGGGGGGTTTGGAGACCCAGTACTTC. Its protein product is CASSLPGQGGLETQYF.

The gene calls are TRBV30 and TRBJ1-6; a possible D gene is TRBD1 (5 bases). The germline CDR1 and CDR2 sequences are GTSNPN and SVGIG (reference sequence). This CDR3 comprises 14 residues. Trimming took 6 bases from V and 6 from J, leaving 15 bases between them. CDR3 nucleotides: TGTGCCTGTGGGACCGCGGAAACTAATTCACCCCTCCACTTT. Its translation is CACGTAETNSPLHF.

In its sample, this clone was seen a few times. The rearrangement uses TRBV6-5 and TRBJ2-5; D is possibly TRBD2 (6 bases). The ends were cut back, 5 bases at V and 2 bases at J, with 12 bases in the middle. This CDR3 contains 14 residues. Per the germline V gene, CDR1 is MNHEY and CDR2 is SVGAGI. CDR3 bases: TGTGCCAGCAGTCTGGATAGCGGTCAAGAGACCCAGTACTTC. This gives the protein CASSLDSGQETQYF.

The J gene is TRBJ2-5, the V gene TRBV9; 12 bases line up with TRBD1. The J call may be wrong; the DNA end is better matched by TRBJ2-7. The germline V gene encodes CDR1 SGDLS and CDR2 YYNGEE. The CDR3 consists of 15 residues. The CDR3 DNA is TGTGCCAGCAGCGTCGGGACAGGGGGCATCTACGAGCAGTACTTC. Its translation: CASSVGTGGIYEQYF.

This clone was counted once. Here the CDR3 reads CASSPQTVPRSYTF. Written as DNA, the CDR3 is TGTGCCAGCAGCCCCCAAACTGTACCTAGGAGCTACACCTTC. V and J are TRBV11-2 and TRBJ1-2; D gene uncertain. The CDR3 has 14 amino acids. The V gene's germline CDR1 is SGHAT and CDR2 FQNNGV. V lost 5 bases and J lost 9, with 19 bases in between.

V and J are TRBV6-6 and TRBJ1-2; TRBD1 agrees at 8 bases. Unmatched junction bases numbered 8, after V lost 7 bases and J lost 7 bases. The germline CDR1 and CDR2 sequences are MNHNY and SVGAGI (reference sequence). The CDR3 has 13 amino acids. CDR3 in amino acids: CASTPDRVVGYTF. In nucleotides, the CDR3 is TGTGCCAGCACCCCGGACAGGGTTGTTGGCTACACCTTC.

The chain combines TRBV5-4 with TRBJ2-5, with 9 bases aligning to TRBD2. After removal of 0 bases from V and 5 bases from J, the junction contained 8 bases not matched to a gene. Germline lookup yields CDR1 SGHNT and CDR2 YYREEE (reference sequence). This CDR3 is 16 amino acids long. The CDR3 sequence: CASSLGAGGPLETQYF. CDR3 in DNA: TGTGCCAGCAGCTTGGGGGCGGGAGGGCCTTTGGAGACCCAGTACTTC.

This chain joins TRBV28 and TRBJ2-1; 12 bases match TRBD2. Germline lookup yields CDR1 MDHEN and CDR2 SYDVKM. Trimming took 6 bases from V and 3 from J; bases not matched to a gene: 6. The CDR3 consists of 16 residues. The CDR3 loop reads CASSPSGLAGYNEQFF. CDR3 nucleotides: TGTGCCAGCAGCCCATCGGGACTAGCGGGCTACAATGAGCAGTTCTTC.